The following is a TCR beta chain sequence with its context. The antigen is not known. The sample originates from a study of T cells in Graves' hyperthyroidism and ophthalmopathy. Study-level results: Ophthalmopathy cases were set apart from stable hyperthyroidism by a 13 V-J model. In the blood, most expanded thyroid clonotypes above 0.001 appeared as well.

This CDR3 spans 13 amino acids. V dropped 9 bases and J dropped 2; count of bases not matched to a gene: 6. In germline, CDR1 is SGHAT, CDR2 FQNNGV. Amplification yielded TCR beta CDR3 regions, with RNA transcripts as the source. With the HTBI primer set, the TCR CDR3 went through a first round of RT-PCR. TCRdb called the multiplex PCR reads again in MiXCR, with one record for every CDR3 protein. The sample carries about 200,000 distinct CDR3 sequences, roughly 17% recorded once. Hyperthyroidism in the patients, aged 18 to 65, was newly diagnosed and under 2 months in duration. This chain uses TRBV11-2 with TRBJ1-1; 7 bases line up with TRBD1. This clonotype originated in a woman between 45 and 60 years old with Graves' hyperthyroidism. Sequenced material: blood. CDR3 loop: CASTGQTNTEAFF. The CDR3 nucleotides read TGTGCCAGTACGGGACAGACAAACACTGAAGCTTTCTTT.